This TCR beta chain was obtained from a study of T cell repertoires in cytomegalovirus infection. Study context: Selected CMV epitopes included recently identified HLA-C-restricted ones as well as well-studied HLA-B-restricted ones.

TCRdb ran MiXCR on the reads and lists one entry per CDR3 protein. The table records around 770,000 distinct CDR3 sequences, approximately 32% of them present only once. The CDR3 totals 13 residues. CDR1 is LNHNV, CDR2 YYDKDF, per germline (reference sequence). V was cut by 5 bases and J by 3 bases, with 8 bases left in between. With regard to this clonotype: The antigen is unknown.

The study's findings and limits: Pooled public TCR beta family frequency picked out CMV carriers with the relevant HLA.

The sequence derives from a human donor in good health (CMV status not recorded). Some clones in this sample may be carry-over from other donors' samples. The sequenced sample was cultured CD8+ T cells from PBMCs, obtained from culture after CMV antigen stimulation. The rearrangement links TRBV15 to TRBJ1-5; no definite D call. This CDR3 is CATSPRNNQPQHF. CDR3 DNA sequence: TGTGCCACCAGCCCCCGGAACAATCAGCCCCAGCATTTT.